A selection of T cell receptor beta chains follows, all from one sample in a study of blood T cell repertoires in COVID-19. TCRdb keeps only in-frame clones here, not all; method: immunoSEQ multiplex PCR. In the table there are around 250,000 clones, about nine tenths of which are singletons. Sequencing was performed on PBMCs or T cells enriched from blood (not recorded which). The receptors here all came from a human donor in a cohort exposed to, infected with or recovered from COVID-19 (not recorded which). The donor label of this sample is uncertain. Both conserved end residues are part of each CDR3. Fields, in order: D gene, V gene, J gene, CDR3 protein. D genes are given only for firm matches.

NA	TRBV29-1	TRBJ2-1	CSVVATRADEQFF
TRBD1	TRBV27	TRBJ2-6	CASSTGGSGANVLTF
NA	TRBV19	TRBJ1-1	CASSIAGATEAFF
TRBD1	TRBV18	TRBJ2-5	CASSSPQGTGETQYF
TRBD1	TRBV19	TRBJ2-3	CASSRGTDTQYF
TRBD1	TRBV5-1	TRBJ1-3	CASSQGGDGNTIYF
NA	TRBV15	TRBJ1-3	CATSRDSVDTIYF
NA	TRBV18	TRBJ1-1	CASSTRLPTEAFF
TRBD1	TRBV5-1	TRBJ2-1	CASSLNRGLYNEQFF
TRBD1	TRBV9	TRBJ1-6	CASTTGANSPLHF
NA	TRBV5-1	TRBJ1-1	CASSFSGNMNTEAFF